The sequence of this T cell receptor (beta chain) was determined in a study of T cells after yellow fever vaccination. About the research overall: The SMART-Seq v4 Ultra Low Input method served to prepare the low-cell-number fractions.

Findings and limits, study-wide: Reappearing after the booster were most of the clones from primary vaccination (about 95% CD4, about 88% CD8). Compared with primary, the secondary response was weaker and peaked at day 5, not 15.

TCR cDNA, made by 5'RACE template switching, carried an added universal primer site and UMIs. TCRdb independently ran MiXCR on the 5' RACE reads; one entry per CDR3 protein. The table shows 550,000 to 750,000 distinct CDR3 sequences, with approximately 13% occurring only once. About this clonotype: What it binds is unknown.

The germline gives CDR1 SEHNR, CDR2 FQNEAQ (reference sequence). The CDR3 consists of 16 residues. V gave up 5 bases and J gave up 3 bases, with 17 bases separating them. Source: PBMCs, taken on the day of the yellow fever booster vaccination. The rearrangement joins TRBV7-9 to TRBJ2-1, with D maybe TRBD2 (6 bases). The receptor's source is a young man who received the YFV17D yellow fever vaccine. The CDR3 spells CASSPSGSGGYNEQFF. The CDR3 bases are TGTGCCAGCAGCCCCTCTGGTAGCGGAGGCTACAATGAGCAGTTCTTC.